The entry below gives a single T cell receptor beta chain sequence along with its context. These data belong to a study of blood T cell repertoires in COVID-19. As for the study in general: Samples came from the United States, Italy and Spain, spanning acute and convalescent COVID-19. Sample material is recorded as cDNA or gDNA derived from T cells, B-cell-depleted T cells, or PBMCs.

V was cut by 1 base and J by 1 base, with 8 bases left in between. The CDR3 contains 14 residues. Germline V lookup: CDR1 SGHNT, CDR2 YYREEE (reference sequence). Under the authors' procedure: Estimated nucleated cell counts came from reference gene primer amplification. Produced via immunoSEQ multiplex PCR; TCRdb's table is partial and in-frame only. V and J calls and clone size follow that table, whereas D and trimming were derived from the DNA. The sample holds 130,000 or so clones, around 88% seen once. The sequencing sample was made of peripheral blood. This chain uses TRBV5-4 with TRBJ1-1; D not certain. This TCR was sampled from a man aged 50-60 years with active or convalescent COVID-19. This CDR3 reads CASSLSRGNTEAFF. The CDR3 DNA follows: TGTGCCAGCAGCTTGAGTAGAGGGAACACTGAAGCTTTCTTT.